This T cell receptor beta chain was captured by sequencing in a study of blood T cell repertoires in COVID-19. Donors of Cohort 3 who recovered were those that had two negative PCRs, clearance, or symptom resolution. Profiled with immunoSEQ multiplex PCR; TCRdb holds only in-frame clones, not every one. The sample consists of about 330,000 clones, around nine tenths of them appearing once. Material: PBMCs or T cells enriched from blood (not recorded which). This clonotype was obtained from a man aged 25-40 years who had recovered from COVID-19.

CDR3 in DNA: TGTGCCAGCAGCGCAGGGGTTCTAGATGGCTACACCTTC. Translation: CASSAGVLDGYTF. V is TRBV27 and J is TRBJ1-2, with D perhaps TRBD1 (6 bases). The CDR3 contains 13 residues. The germline V gene encodes CDR1 MNHEY and CDR2 SMNVEV (reference sequence). The V end lost 6 bases, the J end lost 6 bases, and 14 bases lay between the germline ends.